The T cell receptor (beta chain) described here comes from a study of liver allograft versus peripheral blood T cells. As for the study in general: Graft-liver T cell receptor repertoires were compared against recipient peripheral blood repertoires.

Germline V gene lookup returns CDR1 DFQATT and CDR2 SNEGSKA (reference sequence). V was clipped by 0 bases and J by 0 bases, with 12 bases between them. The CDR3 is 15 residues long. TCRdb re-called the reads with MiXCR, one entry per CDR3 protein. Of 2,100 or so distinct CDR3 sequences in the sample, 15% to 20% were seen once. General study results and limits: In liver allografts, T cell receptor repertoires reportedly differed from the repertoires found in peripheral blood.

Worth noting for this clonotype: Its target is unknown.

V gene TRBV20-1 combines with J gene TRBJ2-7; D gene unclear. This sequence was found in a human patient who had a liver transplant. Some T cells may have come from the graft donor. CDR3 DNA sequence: TGCAGTGCTAGAGATCGTGGCGGCCCCTCCTACGAGCAGTACTTC. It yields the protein CSARDRGGPSYEQYF.